Listed here is a single T cell receptor beta chain. The sample comes from a study of blood T cell repertoires in COVID-19. Study overall: Italy, Spain and the United States were the sources of the convalescent and acute COVID-19 samples.

V was trimmed by 4 bases and J by 0 bases, leaving 15 bases between them. There are 16 residues in the CDR3. Germline CDR1 and CDR2: SNHLY and FYNNEI. As processed by the authors: Quantification of nucleated cells was approximated via reference gene primer amplification. Assay used: immunoSEQ multiplex PCR; TCRdb lists only in-frame clones, some missing. That table supplies the V and J calls and clone size; D and trimming were determined from the DNA. The data show about 250,000 clones, less than 90% seen once. Sequencing was performed on peripheral blood. The chain has TRBV2 and TRBJ1-1, with D perhaps matching TRBD1 (5 bases). The receptor's source is a woman between 40 and 55 years old who had recovered from COVID-19. CDR3: CASSVSAGNMNTEAFF. The CDR3 DNA reads TGTGCCAGCAGTGTTTCGGCAGGGAACATGAACACTGAAGCTTTCTTT.